These T cell receptor beta chains were read from a single sample in a study of T cell repertoires in cytomegalovirus infection. In TCRdb, the reads were re-called with MiXCR into one record per CDR3 protein. The repertoire holds approximately 100,000 distinct CDR3 sequences, with 20% to 30% as singletons. The sequencing sample was made of CD8+ T cells from PBMCs. The receptor set was obtained from a human donor in good health (CMV status not recorded). Some clones in this sample may be carry-over from other donors' samples. CDR3s include the opening cysteine and the closing phenylalanine or tryptophan. A D gene is named only where the DNA matches it firmly. A clone size is listed for some rows: how often the clone was seen (once, few, many), or a class if it is expanded.

abundance	d_gene	v_gene	j_gene	CDR3aa	CDR3nt
NA	TRBD1	TRBV19	TRBJ2-5	CASSGDRGLQETQYF	TGTGCCAGTAGTGGGGACAGGGGGCTCCAAGAGACCCAGTACTTC
many	NA	TRBV12-3/TRBV12-4	TRBJ1-1	CASSLTGALGGLGPEAFF	TGTGCCAGCAGTTTAACCGGCGCGCTGGGAGGTCTTGGCCCTGAAGCTTTCTTT
NA	TRBD1	TRBV28	TRBJ2-5	CASSHRGRETQYF	TGTGCCAGCAGCCACAGGGGGAGGGAGACCCAGTACTTC
few	TRBD2	TRBV10-2	TRBJ2-5	CASSMTSGRETQYF	TGCGCCAGCAGTATGACTAGCGGGCGGGAGACCCAGTACTTC
many	NA	TRBV7-2	TRBJ1-2	CASTPWGAISNYGYTF	TGTGCCAGCACCCCTTGGGGGGCCATATCTAACTATGGCTACACCTTC
NA	TRBD1	TRBV9	TRBJ1-1	CASSVEGGGNTEAFF	TGTGCCAGCAGCGTAGAAGGAGGGGGCAACACTGAAGCTTTCTTT
NA	TRBD2	TRBV4-1	TRBJ2-1	CASSGLAGGNEQFF	TGCGCCAGCTCGGGACTAGCGGGAGGAAATGAGCAGTTCTTC
NA	TRBD2	TRBV12-5	TRBJ2-1	CASAPGSGGNNEQFF	TGTGCTAGTGCCCCCGGTAGCGGGGGAAACAATGAGCAGTTCTTC
NA	NA	TRBV20-1	TRBJ2-1	CSASWAGEKYNEQFF	TGCAGTGCTAGTTGGGCAGGGGAGAAATACAATGAGCAGTTCTTC
many	TRBD1	TRBV7-3	TRBJ2-3	CASSSGQGADTQYF	TGTGCCAGCAGCTCCGGACAGGGAGCAGATACGCAGTATTTT
few	NA	TRBV7-8	TRBJ1-6	CASTSGSISPLHF	TGTGCCAGCACCTCCGGAAGTATTTCACCCCTCCACTTT
many	TRBD2	TRBV7-8	TRBJ2-1	CASSPTSGTSFDEQFF	TGTGCCAGCAGCCCCACCTCCGGGACTAGCTTCGATGAGCAGTTCTTC
NA	NA	TRBV7-6	TRBJ2-7	CASSLTPMTDQRGYYEQYF	TGTGCCAGCAGCTTAACACCGATGACCGACCAACGGGGATACTACGAGCAGTACTTC
many	TRBD1	TRBV7-2	TRBJ2-2	CASSRTGTGELFF	TGTGCCAGCAGCCGGACAGGGACCGGGGAGCTGTTTTTT
NA	NA	TRBV19	TRBJ1-1	CATQTSTEAFF	TGTGCCACCCAGACAAGCACTGAAGCTTTCTTT
NA	TRBD2	TRBV6-6	TRBJ2-5	CASSYGSGGSETQYF	TGTGCCAGCAGTTATGGATCGGGAGGATCAGAGACCCAGTACTTC
NA	NA	TRBV7-3	TRBJ2-1	CASSSSSESYNEQFF	TGTGCCAGCAGCTCCTCCTCTGAGTCCTACAATGAGCAGTTCTTC
NA	NA	TRBV27	TRBJ2-1	CASSRTVTTIYNEQFF	TGTGCCAGCAGCCGGACTGTCACAACGATCTACAATGAGCAGTTCTTC
many	TRBD1	TRBV28	TRBJ2-2	CASSIGTGGTGELFF	TGTGCCAGCAGTATCGGGACAGGGGGCACCGGGGAGCTGTTTTTT
NA	TRBD1	TRBV2	TRBJ1-2	CASREQGAANYGYTF	TGTGCCAGCAGGGAACAGGGGGCCGCTAACTATGGCTACACCTTC
many	TRBD2	TRBV7-6	TRBJ2-1	CASSTLAVRDLEQFF	TGTGCCAGCAGCACACTAGCGGTCCGTGACCTTGAGCAGTTCTTC
NA	NA	TRBV2	TRBJ2-2	CASIRGPGELFF	TGTGCCAGCATCCGAGGCCCCGGGGAGCTGTTTTTT
few	NA	TRBV6-2/TRBV6-3	TRBJ2-7	CASSPREAVYF	TGTGCCAGCAGTCCGAGGGAAGCGGTGTACTTC
NA	TRBD2	TRBV20-1	TRBJ2-7	CSARDGASRDYPYEQYF	TGCAGTGCTAGAGATGGGGCCAGCCGGGACTATCCCTACGAGCAGTACTTC
few	NA	TRBV20-1	TRBJ2-7	CSASDLTAYEQYF	TGCAGTGCTAGCGACCTAACAGCCTACGAGCAGTACTTC
few	TRBD1	TRBV19	TRBJ1-1	CASSIQGALNTEAFF	TGTGCCAGTAGTATCCAGGGGGCGCTGAACACTGAAGCTTTCTTT
NA	NA	TRBV7-9	TRBJ2-7	CASSPRPGAQYF	TGTGCCAGCAGCCCCCGACCGGGAGCGCAGTACTTC
few	NA	TRBV28	TRBJ2-7	CASSLSMGAALEQYF	TGTGCCAGCAGTTTAAGCATGGGGGCTGCGCTCGAGCAGTACTTC
many	NA	TRBV4-2	TRBJ2-1	CASSPIWREYNEQFF	TGTGCCAGCAGCCCCATCTGGAGGGAATACAATGAGCAGTTCTTC
NA	NA	TRBV6-2/TRBV6-3	TRBJ2-1	CASSYGGLPMPEQFF	TGTGCCAGCAGTTACGGGGGGCTCCCTATGCCCGAGCAGTTCTTC
few	NA	TRBV19	TRBJ1-1	CASSIWGGNTEAFF	TGTGCCAGTAGTATATGGGGGGGCAACACTGAAGCTTTCTTT
NA	TRBD2	TRBV9	TRBJ2-1	CASSVDSAGGREQFF	TGTGCCAGCAGCGTAGACTCGGCGGGGGGGAGGGAGCAGTTCTTC
few	TRBD1	TRBV5-6	TRBJ2-7	CASSQDRSEQYF	TGTGCCAGCAGCCAGGACAGGAGCGAGCAGTACTTC
NA	NA	TRBV13	TRBJ2-5	CASSLTTGAQETQYF	TGTGCCAGCAGCCTAACGACAGGAGCCCAAGAGACCCAGTACTTC
many	NA	TRBV11-2	TRBJ2-4	CASSLDKRDIQYF	TGTGCCAGCAGCTTAGATAAGAGGGACATTCAGTACTTC
few	NA	TRBV28	TRBJ1-1	CASRPGWGADTEAFF	TGTGCCAGCAGGCCAGGGTGGGGGGCGGACACTGAAGCTTTCTTT
many	NA	TRBV27	TRBJ1-1	CASSLRSLAAMNTEAFF	TGTGCCAGCAGTTTAAGGTCCTTGGCGGCCATGAACACTGAAGCTTTCTTT
NA	TRBD1	TRBV28	TRBJ1-5	CASSLLQGNSNQPQHF	TGTGCCAGCAGTTTATTACAGGGGAATAGCAATCAGCCCCAGCATTTT